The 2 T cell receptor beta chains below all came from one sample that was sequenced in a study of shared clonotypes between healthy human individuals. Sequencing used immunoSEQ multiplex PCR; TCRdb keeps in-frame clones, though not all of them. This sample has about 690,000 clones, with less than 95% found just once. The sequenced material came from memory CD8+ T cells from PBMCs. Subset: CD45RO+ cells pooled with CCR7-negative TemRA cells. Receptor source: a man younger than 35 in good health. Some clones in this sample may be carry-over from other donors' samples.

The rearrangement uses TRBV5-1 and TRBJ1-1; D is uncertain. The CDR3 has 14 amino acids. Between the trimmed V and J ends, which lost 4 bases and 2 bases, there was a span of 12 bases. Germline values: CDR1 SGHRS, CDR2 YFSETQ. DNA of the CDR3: TGCGCCAGCAGCGTGGGTCGGATTAACACTGAAGCTTTCTTT. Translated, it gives CASSVGRINTEAFF.

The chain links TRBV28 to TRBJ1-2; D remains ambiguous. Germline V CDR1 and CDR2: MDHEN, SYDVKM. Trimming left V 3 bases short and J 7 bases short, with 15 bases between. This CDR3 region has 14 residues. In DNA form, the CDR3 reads TGTGCCAGCAGTTTCTCTCGTGCAGGCTCTGGCTACACCTTC. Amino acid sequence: CASSFSRAGSGYTF.